This T cell receptor (beta chain) stems from a study of blood T cell repertoires in COVID-19 (dated by TCRdb to the early 2020s). Some background on the complete study: Collaborator samples came from the United States, Italy and Spain and covered acute and convalescent phases of COVID-19. The material from the prospective study consisted of cDNA or gDNA derived from T cells, B-cell-depleted T cells, or PBMCs. The dataset comprised deeply sampled blood TCRbeta repertoires from subjects exposed to, actively infected with, or recovered from COVID-19. The repertoires were released in a freely available public database meant as a resource for research on the immune response to SARS-CoV-2. Samples came from the ongoing ImmuneRACE study (first 160 participants) plus 1,254 subjects from 6 global collaborators. A de-identified subject ID, COVID-19 status, age in years and sex were almost always included in the sample metadata. HLA class I and class II types, where available, came from metadata supplied by the sample provider rather than from assay-based typing.

TCRbeta CDR3 regions were amplified from genomic DNA using the immunoSEQ Assay, a bias-controlled multiplex PCR. As for the authors' bioinformatics: The number of nucleated cells in each sample was estimated from the amplification of reference gene primers within the assay. Sequence reads were collapsed and filtered to measure the absolute abundance of every unique TCRbeta CDR3 rearrangement. Productive Simpson clonality was computed per sample as the square root of Simpson's diversity index over productive rearrangements. The source is immuneACCESS, and TCRdb retained only in-frame sequences with V and J called. Part of the clones is not carried over; for the studies checked, unresolved V genes explain less than half of this, and the remainder is unexplained. V and J calls and clone size are those listed in that table; D and trimming were worked out from the DNA. Counted in this sample were about 83,000 clones; 75% to 90% of them appeared once. The ten top clones hold roughly 3.1% of the sample.

Concerning this clone itself: Its antigen is not yet known. Base quality data are lacking; no much larger clone is found one base away.

Each collaborating institution followed its own protocols to collect whole blood in K2EDTA tubes. For TCRbeta analysis, collaborator samples were shipped as frozen whole blood, as isolated PBMCs, or as DNA extracted from either sample type. The junction shows trimming of 1 base on V and 1 base on J, plus 4 bases between the germline ends. Based on the germline V gene (reference sequence), the CDR1 and CDR2 sequences are SEHNR and FQNEAQ. The CDR3, cysteine through phenylalanine, is 13 amino acids long. Only CDR3 DNA remains: 39 bases, in frame from the first base. Here is what the overall study found, with its caveats: The quantity of clinical and demographic metadata differed by source and by participant and was supplied without curation.

The specimen sequenced was peripheral blood. The receptor was derived from a woman aged 45 to 65 with active or convalescent COVID-19. The rearranged segments are TRBV7-9 and TRBJ1-2, with the D gene not clear enough to name. This receptor has the CDR3 CASSLDSNYGYTF. Read as DNA, the sequence is TGTGCCAGCAGCTTAGACAGTAACTATGGCTACACCTTC. The full variable domain, with segments outside the CDR3 supplied by the reference TRBV7-9 and TRBJ1-2 proteins, appears as DTGVSQNPRHKITKRGQNVTFRCDPISEHNRLYWYRQTLGQGPEFLTYFQNEAQLEKSRLLSDRFSAERPKGSFSTLEIQRTEQGDSAMYLCASSLDSNYGYTFGSGTRLTVV.